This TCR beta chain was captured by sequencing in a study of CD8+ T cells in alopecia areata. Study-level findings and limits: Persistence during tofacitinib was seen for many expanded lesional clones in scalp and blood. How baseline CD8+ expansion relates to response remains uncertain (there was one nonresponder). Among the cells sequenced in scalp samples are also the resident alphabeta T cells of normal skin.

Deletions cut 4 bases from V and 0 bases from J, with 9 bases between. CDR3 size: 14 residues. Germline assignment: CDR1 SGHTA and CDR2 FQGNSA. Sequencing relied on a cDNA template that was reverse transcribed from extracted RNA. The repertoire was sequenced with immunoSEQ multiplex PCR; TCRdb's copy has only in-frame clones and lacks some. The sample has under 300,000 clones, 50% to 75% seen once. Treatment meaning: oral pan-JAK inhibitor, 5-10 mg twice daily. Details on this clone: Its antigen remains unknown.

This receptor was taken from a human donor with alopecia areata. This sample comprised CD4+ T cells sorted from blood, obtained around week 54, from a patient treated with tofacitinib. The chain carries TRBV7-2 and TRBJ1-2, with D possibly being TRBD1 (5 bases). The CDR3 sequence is CASSSRVSNYGYTF. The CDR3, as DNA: TGTGCCAGCAGCTCCAGGGTATCTAACTATGGCTACACCTTC.